The entry that follows covers one TCR beta chain sequence. Only in-frame clones appear in the TCRdb table, and some are missing; sequencing was by immunoSEQ multiplex PCR. The sample has 80,000 or so clones; roughly 92% are singletons. The entry originates in a study of control samples from healthy donors and cancer patients. V shed 7 bases and J shed 3 bases, with 19 bases lying between them. There are 15 residues in the CDR3. CDR1 is MNHEY, CDR2 SVGAGI, per germline. Specimen: blood. This clonotype originated in a woman aged 55-70 years in good health. V and J are TRBV6-5 and TRBJ2-7; D possibly uses TRBD1 or TRBD2 (6 bases each). The DNA of the CDR3 is TGTGCCAGCACCAACCACAGGGAGGTCAGCTACGAGCAGTACTTC. This gives the protein CASTNHREVSYEQYF.